This paragraph covers one T cell receptor (beta chain) sequence. No cognate antigen has been identified for it. No qualities accompany the bases; no much larger clone lies one base away. The data originate from a study of shared clonotypes between healthy human individuals (dated by TCRdb to the early 2020s). Regarding the study in general: Two women and a few men aged 18 to 49 years were included in the cohort. For each donor, CD4 naive and CD4 memory were each given three plates, CD8 naive was given two plates, and CD8 memory was given one plate. To estimate repertoire size and how much clonotype sharing occurs between individuals, the study deeply sequenced the blood TCR repertoires of five healthy adults. Different laboratories and diverse techniques were used to prepare libraries and sequence TCR repertoires, to increase sequencing depth and limit assay-specific biases. Leukapheresis yielded between about 0.94 and 8.9 billion PBMCs per donor.

Overall results and qualifications from the work: Sharing across four donors was observed for around 5% of naive CD4, under 4% of naive CD8, 2% to 2.5% of memory CD4, and about 0.4% of memory CD8 clonotypes. Clonotypes shared by all four sorted-subset donors showed higher generation probabilities than non-shared clonotypes. Naive subsets generally had larger estimated clonotype richness than memory subsets did. Incomplete sequencing was indicated by rarefaction of sorted-subset datasets, despite the large sequencing depth. Sampling was restricted to blood, and TCR repertoires in tissues likely differ from the TCR repertoires found in blood. The small number of donors limited the genetic and exposure-history diversity represented. Pairwise subsampling indicated that sequencing depth was expected to affect the degree of clonotype sharing among donors.

Taken from the germline V gene, the CDR1 and CDR2 loops are SGDLS and YYNGEE. The CDR3 sequence holds 16 residues, the cysteine and phenylalanine included. The DNA shown is the 48-base CDR3, in frame from base 1. V and J lose 0 bases and 3 bases, and a span of 13 bases separates them. The donors were healthy, HIV-negative adults who had no recently reported acute infections or vaccinations. Every donor was a Caucasian adult residing in Nashville, Tennessee, USA. CD4+ T cells were enriched through magnetic negative selection, after which naive cells were positively selected on CD45RA and the remaining negative fraction served as the memory subset. After blood collection by leukapheresis, PBMCs were isolated using Ficoll-Histopaque density gradient centrifugation and then cryopreserved in the vapor phase of liquid nitrogen. Analytical flow cytometry was used to check the purity and quantity of each magnetically sorted T cell population. From each sorted fraction, genomic DNA was isolated and quantified by UV absorbance on a Nanodrop 2000c.

Using the deep immunoSEQ assay, multiplex PCR amplified TCR CDR3 regions from genomic DNA. Extracted genomic DNA from each cell subset was distributed evenly across all wells of several immunoSEQ 96-well plates, and each plate was treated as a replicate. Each replicate PCR for sorted subsets received about 200 ng genomic DNA, equal to some 32,000 T cell genomes. Purified libraries were measured with a Qubit 3.0 fluorometer, size-checked on a Bioanalyzer 2100, and measured again with the KAPA Library Quantification kit. Each immunoSEQ 96-well plate was sequenced on its own single-read 150-cycle Illumina NextSeq 550 flow cell. In the paper's pipeline: Because the immunoSEQ output included only junctional sequences and no quality scores, the filtering could not be the same as the filtering used for full-length reads. To assign V/J genes and CDR3, sequences were annotated using PyIR, a Python wrapper for IgBLAST v1.9, with IMGT germline references. Reads were filtered out if the reads had weak V/J assignments (E-value above 1e-6), no CDR3, stop codons, out-of-frame junctions, or ambiguous translated residues. V3J clonotypes were defined by identical inferred V gene, J gene, and CDR3 amino acid sequence. To compute the percentage overlap between repertoires, the number of shared unique clonotypes was divided by the size of the smaller repertoire. Three approaches were used to assess repertoire richness: RTK rarefaction, the Chao1 estimator, and Recon v2.1 estimates of unobserved clonotypes. For all TCRbeta clonotypes obtained by the gDNA method from several donors, generation probabilities were computed with OLGA. The immuneACCESS repertoire file appears here via TCRdb, limited to in-frame rearrangements. These files lack a portion of the clones; in checked studies, under half of the deficit traces to unresolved V genes, and the cause of the others is not known. V and J calls plus clone size are reproduced from that table; the DNA served to infer D and trimming. The sample table records 950,000 to 1,300,000 clones; about 75% of these occur just once. The biggest ten clones account for approximately 1.5% of the sample.

This chain joins TRBV9 to TRBJ2-1; no confident D gene assignment can be made. The source of this sequence is a man aged 18 to 29 in good health. Material: memory CD4+ T cells sorted from blood. The cell subset or site label, read with the paper, signifies: CD45RA-negative fraction. The CDR3 protein is CASSVAVVPNYNEQFF. The DNA sequence reads TGTGCCAGCAGCGTAGCCGTAGTCCCGAACTACAATGAGCAGTTCTTC.